This T cell receptor beta chain is from a study of blood T cell repertoires in COVID-19. Study details: In each case, the material was cDNA or gDNA derived from T cells, B-cell-depleted T cells, or PBMCs.

Repertoires were generated with immunoSEQ multiplex PCR, while TCRdb's copy carries only in-frame clones and drops some. The top ten clones hold around 15% of a sample with around 140,000 clones, around 80% of them seen once. CDR3 length equals 16 residues. The V gene end was trimmed by 2 bases and the J gene end by 4 bases; junction bases not matched to a gene: 9. Per the germline V gene, CDR1 is MNHEY and CDR2 is SVGEGT. This chain connects TRBV6-2 or TRBV6-3 to TRBJ1-1; TRBD1 agrees at 8 bases. The sample taken for sequencing was peripheral blood. The TCR sequence derives from a human donor with acute or convalescent COVID-19. The donor label of this sample is uncertain. CDR3 in amino acids: CASSYIAGGAITEAFF. Here the CDR3 DNA reads TGTGCCAGCAGTTACATCGCAGGGGGCGCAATCACTGAAGCTTTCTTT.